Shown below are 17 T cell receptor beta chains from a single sample sequenced in a study of blood T cell repertoires in COVID-19. Data came from immunoSEQ multiplex PCR; TCRdb stores just in-frame clones and leaves some out. The repertoire holds roughly 50,000 clones, with approximately 86% as singletons. Sequenced: peripheral blood. These receptors originate from a woman older than 75 with acute or convalescent COVID-19.

The chain combines TRBV4-2 with TRBJ2-2; 8 positions match TRBD1. Germline V gene sequence: CDR1 LGHNA, CDR2 YNFKEQ. This CDR3 comprises 15 residues. J was trimmed by 4 bases and V by 1 base; bases with no gene match: 2. The CDR3 reads CASSQGTGITGELFF. In DNA, the CDR3 is TGTGCCAGCAGCCAAGGGACAGGGATCACCGGGGAGCTGTTTTTT.

The chain has TRBV15 and TRBJ2-1, with a possible D match to TRBD2 (7 bases). The CDR3 has 16 residues. Trimming removed 1 base at V and 3 bases at J, with 13 bases between. Germline V gene data show CDR1 as LNHNV and CDR2 as YYDKDF (reference sequence). The CDR3, as DNA: TGTGCCACCAGCAGAGGGGGGGGCCGGAACTACAATGAGCAGTTCTTC. This gives the protein CATSRGGGRNYNEQFF. Looking up the rest from reference TRBV15 and TRBJ2-1 gives the full variable domain: DAMVIQNPRYQVTQFGKPVTLSCSQTLNHNVMYWYQQKSSQAPKLLFHYYDKDFNNEADTPDNFQSRRPNTSFCFLDIRSPGLGDTAMYLCATSRGGGRNYNEQFFGPGTRLTVL.

The gene calls are TRBV7-3 and TRBJ2-1; possibly TRBD1 for D (5 bases). The CDR3 runs to 12 residues. V was cut by 5 bases and J by 7 bases, with 9 bases left in between. CDR1 is SGHTA, CDR2 FQGTGA, per germline. The CDR3 is CASSLNRNEQFF. CDR3 DNA: TGTGCCAGCAGCCTAAACAGGAATGAGCAGTTCTTC.

This clone showed up just once. The rearrangement joins TRBV19 to TRBJ1-2; possible D gene TRBD1, 5 bases. The CDR3 has 16 amino acids. Deletions cut 1 base from V and 6 bases from J, with 18 bases between. Germline V gene sequence: CDR1 LNHDA, CDR2 SQIVND (reference sequence). In DNA form, the CDR3 reads TGTGCCAGTAGTATAGCGCGGCAGGGAAGGCAGGATGGCTACACCTTC. Amino acid sequence: CASSIARQGRQDGYTF.

V gene TRBV7-2 combines with J gene TRBJ1-4; D perhaps matches TRBD1 (5 bases). Germline V gene data show CDR1 as SGHTA and CDR2 as FQGNSA. Trimming left V 4 bases short and J 8 bases short, with 20 bases between. The CDR3 contains 16 residues. The CDR3 sequence: CASSSRAGTGGEKLFF. Here the CDR3 DNA reads TGTGCCAGCAGCTCAAGGGCCGGGACCGGGGGAGAAAAACTGTTTTTT.

V gene TRBV12-3 or TRBV12-4 combines with J gene TRBJ1-2, with D uncertain. The V and J ends lost 10 bases and 7 bases respectively, with 10 bases between them. There are 10 residues in the CDR3. The CDR3 loop is CATSRAGYTF. The CDR3, as DNA: TGTGCCACCTCCCGAGCTGGCTACACCTTC.

J is TRBJ2-7 and V is TRBV28, with a weak D call TRBD1 (5 bases). From germline, CDR1 is MDHEN and CDR2 SYDVKM. V was pared by 5 bases and J by 6 bases, with 8 bases between. This CDR3 spans 11 amino acids. The DNA of the CDR3 is TGTGCCAGCAGTGAAAGGGGCGAGCAGTACTTC. It yields the protein CASSERGEQYF.

V is TRBV12-5 and J is TRBJ1-4, with TRBD1 as a possible D gene (6 bases). CDR1 is LGHNT, CDR2 FRNRAP, per germline. V was clipped by 7 bases and J by 8 bases, with 20 bases between them. This CDR3 comprises 15 residues. CDR3 protein: CASATPGAGAEKLFF. CDR3 sequence (DNA): TGTGCTAGTGCCACCCCCGGGGCAGGGGCCGAAAAACTGTTTTTT.

This rearrangement joins TRBV7-9 to TRBJ2-7; 11 bases fit TRBD1. In germline, CDR1 is SEHNR, CDR2 FQNEAQ (reference sequence). The junction had 9 bases not matched to a gene; V was cut back by 5 bases and J by 0 bases. The CDR3 is 17 residues long. Here the CDR3 DNA reads TGTGCCAGCAGCGCCGGGACAGGGGGTCAAAGCTCCTACGAGCAGTACTTC. It translates to CASSAGTGGQSSYEQYF.

This clone has a handful of counts. This chain links TRBV7-8 with TRBJ1-2, with 7 bases matching TRBD1. The junction had 11 bases not matched to a gene; V was cut back by 5 bases and J by 8 bases. This CDR3 is built from 14 residues. Germline V gene data show CDR1 as SGHVS and CDR2 as FQNEAQ. CDR3 nucleotides: TGTGCCAGCAGCCGGGACAGCCTTGCCTTCGGCTACACCTTC. Translated, it gives CASSRDSLAFGYTF.

V gene TRBV5-4 combines with J gene TRBJ2-5; TRBD1 matches 8 bases. Per the germline V gene, CDR1 is SGHNT and CDR2 is YYREEE (reference sequence). CDR3 length: 13 residues. With 4 bases clipped from V and 4 bases from J, the junction kept 3 bases outside the gene matches. This CDR3 reads CASSRQGSETQYF. CDR3 nucleotides: TGTGCCAGCAGCAGACAGGGGTCAGAGACCCAGTACTTC.

The chain employs TRBV5-1 and TRBJ1-2, with 8 nucleotides matching TRBD1. Germline V gene lookup returns CDR1 SGHRS and CDR2 YFSETQ. The ends lost 4 bases at V and 3 bases at J; junction bases unmatched: 2. The CDR3 extends over 13 amino acids. CDR3 sequence (DNA): TGCGCCAGCAGCCTGGACAGGGACTATGGCTACACCTTC. Residues: CASSLDRDYGYTF.

CDR3 loop: CASSLKGQGAEAFF. As DNA, the CDR3 is TGTGCCAGCAGCTTAAAAGGACAGGGGGCTGAAGCTTTCTTT. This sequence joins TRBV7-2 and TRBJ1-1, with 10 bases lining up with TRBD1. Germline-derived CDR1 and CDR2 are SGHTA and FQGNSA. With V trimmed by 2 bases and J by 6 bases, 3 bases remained unmatched. The CDR3 length is 14 residues. Full variable domain (outside the CDR3, taken from reference TRBV7-2 and TRBJ1-1): GAGVSQSPSNKVTEKGKDVELRCDPISGHTALYWYRQSLGQGLEFLIYFQGNSAPDKSGLPSDRFSAERTGGSVSTLTIQRTQQEDSAVYLCASSLKGQGAEAFFGQGTRLTVV.

The V and J genes are TRBV27 and TRBJ2-2; 7 bases line up with TRBD1. Germline CDR1 and CDR2: MNHEY and SMNVEV (reference sequence). The CDR3 spans 15 residues. V gave up 6 bases and J gave up 0 bases; unmatched junction bases: 4. CDR3 bases: TGTGCCAGCAGCGGACAGGCAGCGAACACCGGGGAGCTGTTTTTT. It yields the protein CASSGQAANTGELFF.

The chain is built from TRBV6-5 and TRBJ2-1; no definite D call. The CDR3 runs to 15 residues. Trimming took 2 bases from V and 0 from J, leaving 8 bases between them. Germline loops: CDR1 MNHEY, CDR2 SVGAGI. CDR3 sequence: CASSYGESSYNEQFF. The CDR3 DNA sequence: TGTGCCAGCAGTTACGGAGAGAGCTCCTACAATGAGCAGTTCTTC.

V gene TRBV9 combines with J gene TRBJ2-1; D unclear. The germline gives CDR1 SGDLS, CDR2 YYNGEE. This CDR3 is 15 amino acids long. Between the trimmed V and J ends, which lost 4 bases and 0 bases, there was a span of 11 bases. DNA of the CDR3: TGTGCCAGCAGCCACGGTGCTAGCTCCTACAATGAGCAGTTCTTC. It codes for CASSHGASSYNEQFF.

This clone was seen only a few times. The chain uses TRBV2 and TRBJ2-5; TRBD2 is a possible D gene (7 bases). Trimming removed 4 bases from V and 2 bases from J, with 11 bases in between. This CDR3 has 14 residues. Germline loops: CDR1 SNHLY, CDR2 FYNNEI. The CDR3 spells CASSVGGGQETQYF. The CDR3 nucleotides are TGTGCCAGCAGTGTAGGGGGGGGGCAAGAGACCCAGTACTTC.